The 13 T cell receptor beta chains below come from one sample, sequenced in a study of blood T cells in healthy people across ages. The authors ran a second PCR of roughly 6 to 12 cycles using a sample-barcoded 5' primer and a J-beta primer mix. One entry per CDR3 protein, called by TCRdb with MiXCR from the 5' RACE reads. The sample includes 700,000 or so distinct CDR3 sequences, 22% of them seen just once. The sample taken for sequencing was blood. The receptors come from a man aged 70 or older in good health.

The rearrangement links TRBV5-1 to TRBJ1-2, with no clear D. Germline CDR1 SGHRS, CDR2 YFSETQ. The CDR3 has 15 amino acids. The ends were cut back, 0 bases at V and 0 bases at J, with 9 bases in the middle. DNA for the CDR3: TGCGCCAGCAGCTTGGTGGGTACACCTAACTATGGCTACACCTTC. As protein: CASSLVGTPNYGYTF. The full variable domain, completed using reference TRBV5-1 and TRBJ1-2, is KAGVTQTPRYLIKTRGQQVTLSCSPISGHRSVSWYQQTPGQGLQFLFEYFSETQRNKGNFPGRFSGRQFSNSRSEMNVSTLELGDSALYLCASSLVGTPNYGYTFGSGTRLTVV.

The gene calls are TRBV5-5 and TRBJ2-7, with a tentative D call TRBD1 (5 bases). The CDR3 sequence is 14 residues long. Germline V gene data show CDR1 as SGHKS and CDR2 as YYEKEE (reference sequence). V was cut by 4 bases and J by 0 bases, with 11 bases left in between. The CDR3, as DNA: TGTGCCAGCAGCCCACCGGACAACTCCTACGAGCAGTACTTC. Translation gives CASSPPDNSYEQYF.

This chain joins TRBV9 and TRBJ2-1; D perhaps matches TRBD1 (6 bases). CDR1 and CDR2 (germline): SGDLS, YYNGEE. The V and J ends lost 2 bases and 1 base respectively, with 19 bases between them. The CDR3 consists of 18 residues. CDR3 DNA sequence: TGTGCCAGCAGCGTTGGCTTGCCGCCGGGACAATCCTACAATGAGCAGTTCTTC. This gives the protein CASSVGLPPGQSYNEQFF. Using reference TRBV9 and TRBJ2-1 for the parts outside the CDR3, the full variable domain is DSGVTQTPKHLITATGQRVTLRCSPRSGDLSVYWYQQSLDQGLQFLIQYYNGEERAKGNILERFSAQQFPDLHSELNLSSLELGDSALYFCASSVGLPPGQSYNEQFFGPGTRLTVL.

About this clonotype: One end of the junction varies from germline; a read error may be responsible. This rearrangement joins TRBV3-1 to TRBJ2-5, with a possible D match to TRBD2 (6 bases). Germline loops: CDR1 LGHDT, CDR2 YNNKEL (reference sequence). The CDR3 contains 15 residues. CDR3 in amino acids: CASCQGRGLQETQYF. The CDR3 region has the DNA TGTGCCAGCTGCCAAGGGCGGGGCCTCCAAGAGACCCAGTACTTC.

For the CDR3, the DNA is TGTGCCAGCAGTTCTCGGGGGTGGGGGCAGCCCCAGCATTTT. Its translation is CASSSRGWGQPQHF. The chain links TRBV6-5 to TRBJ1-5; weak D call: TRBD1 (5 bases). V dropped 4 bases and J dropped 7 bases, with 14 bases sitting between them. The CDR3 has 14 residues. CDR1 and CDR2 from the germline V gene are MNHEY and SVGAGI.

The chain employs TRBV30 and TRBJ2-2; no clear D gene. The CDR3 consists of 15 residues. The V end lost 4 bases, the J end lost 0 bases, and 12 bases lay between the germline ends. Germline V gene data show CDR1 as GTSNPN and CDR2 as SVGIG (reference sequence). The CDR3 DNA sequence: TGTGCCTGGACCATCTCTGACGCGAACACCGGGGAGCTGTTTTTT. Protein product: CAWTISDANTGELFF. Full variable domain (missing parts from reference TRBV30 and TRBJ2-2): SQTIHQWPATLVQPVGSPLSLECTVEGTSNPNLYWYRQAAGRGLQLLFYSVGIGQISSEVPQNLSASRPQDRQFILSSKKLLLSDSGFYLCAWTISDANTGELFFGEGSRLTVL.

The rearrangement joins TRBV20-1 to TRBJ2-7, with a possible D match to TRBD2 (5 bases). The CDR3 sequence is 12 residues long. V lost 8 bases, J lost 0 bases, and 11 bases lay in between. Germline V gives CDR1 DFQATT, CDR2 SNEGSKA (reference sequence). The CDR3 DNA follows: TGCAGTACCTCGGGGAGCTCCTACGAGCAGTACTTC. Translating it yields CSTSGSSYEQYF.

Details on this clonotype: One junction end disagrees with the germline gene, perhaps due to a read error. The rearrangement links TRBV2 to TRBJ2-3; possibly TRBD1 or TRBD2 for D (5 bases each). This CDR3 is 14 amino acids long. Germline CDR1 and CDR2: SNHLY and FYNNEI. CDR3: CASSWDPSTNTQYF. Here the CDR3 DNA reads TGTGCCAGCAGCTGGGACCCTAGCACAAATACGCAGTATTTT.

This clonotype was recorded a few times. The chain combines TRBV12-3 or TRBV12-4 with TRBJ1-2, with a tentative D call TRBD1 (5 bases). Trimming removed 6 bases from V and 8 bases from J, with 19 bases in between. CDR3 length: 14 amino acids. The CDR3 loop reads CASSFGSQGKGYTF. In DNA, the CDR3 is TGTGCCAGCAGCTTCGGCTCTCAGGGAAAGGGCTACACCTTC.

This clonotype was seen many times. The chain employs TRBV9 and TRBJ1-4; D unresolved. Germline loops: CDR1 SGDLS, CDR2 YYNGEE. V was trimmed by 0 bases and J by 2 bases, leaving 11 bases between them. This CDR3 is 16 amino acids long. In nucleotides, the CDR3 is TGTGCCAGCAGCGTAGGAGTAGCCTTTACTAATGAAAAACTGTTTTTT. As protein: CASSVGVAFTNEKLFF.

This clonotype showed up just a few times. The genes are TRBV12-3 or TRBV12-4 and TRBJ2-3, with 10 bases lining up with TRBD1. The CDR3 extends over 15 amino acids. The J segment lost 4 bases and the V segment lost 6 bases, leaving 7 bases of the junction unmatched. In DNA form, the CDR3 reads TGTGCCAGCAGCCGCGGACAGGGGGGTTCAGATACGCAGTATTTT. Its protein product is CASSRGQGGSDTQYF.

This clonotype was seen a handful of times. CDR3 nucleotides: TGTGCCAGCACTCTAACGGGCGCCCGAAAGAACAATGAGCAGTTCTTC. Residues: CASTLTGARKNNEQFF. This chain connects TRBV12-3 or TRBV12-4 to TRBJ2-1; D not resolved. Trimming left V 7 bases short and J 5 bases short, with 21 bases between. The CDR3 runs 16 residues.

The chain couples TRBV28 to TRBJ1-1; TRBD1 agrees at 9 bases. The CDR3 extends over 11 amino acids. The germline CDR1 and CDR2 sequences are MDHEN and SYDVKM. The V gene end was trimmed by 5 bases and the J gene end by 11 bases; junction bases not matched to a gene: 3. CDR3 DNA: TGTGCCAGCAGTAAACAGGGGGCGGCTTTCTTT. Translating gives CASSKQGAAFF.